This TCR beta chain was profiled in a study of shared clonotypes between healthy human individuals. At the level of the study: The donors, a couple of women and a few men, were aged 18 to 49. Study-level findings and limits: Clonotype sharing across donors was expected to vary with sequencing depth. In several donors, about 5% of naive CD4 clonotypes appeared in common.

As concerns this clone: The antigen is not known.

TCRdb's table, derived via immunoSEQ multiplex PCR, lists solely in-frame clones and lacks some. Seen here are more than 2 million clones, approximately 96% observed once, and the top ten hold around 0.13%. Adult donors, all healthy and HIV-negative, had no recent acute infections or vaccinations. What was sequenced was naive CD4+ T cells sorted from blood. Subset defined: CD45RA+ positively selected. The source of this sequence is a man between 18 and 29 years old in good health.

The CDR3 DNA follows: TGTGCCAGCATGGCGATTGTGGAAAACACCATATATTTT. Translation gives CASMAIVENTIYF. V and J are TRBV6-5 and TRBJ1-3; D is undetermined. Between the trimmed V and J ends, which lost 7 bases and 6 bases, there was a span of 13 bases. Germline V gene data show CDR1 as MNHEY and CDR2 as SVGAGI. CDR3 length equals 13 residues.